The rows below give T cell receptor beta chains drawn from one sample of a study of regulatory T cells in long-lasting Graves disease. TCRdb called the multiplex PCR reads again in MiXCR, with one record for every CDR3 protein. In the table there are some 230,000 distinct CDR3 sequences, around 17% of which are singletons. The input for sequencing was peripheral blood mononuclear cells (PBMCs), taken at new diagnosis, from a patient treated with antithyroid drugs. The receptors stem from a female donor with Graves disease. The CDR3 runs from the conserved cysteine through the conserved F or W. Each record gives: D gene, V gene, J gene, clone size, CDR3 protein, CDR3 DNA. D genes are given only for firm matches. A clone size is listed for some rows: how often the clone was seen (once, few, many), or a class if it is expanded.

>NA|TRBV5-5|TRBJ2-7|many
CASSSRGGGVYEQYF
TGTGCCAGCAGCTCCAGGGGCGGGGGCGTATACGAGCAGTACTTC
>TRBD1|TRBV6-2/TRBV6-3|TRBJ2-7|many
CASSTGQGAYEQYF
TGTGCCAGCAGTACGGGACAGGGGGCCTACGAGCAGTACTTC
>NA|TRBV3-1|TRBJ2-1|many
CASSHTDEQFF
TGTGCCAGCAGCCACACGGATGAGCAGTTCTTC
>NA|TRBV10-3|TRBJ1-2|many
CAISGDSGDYGYTF
TGTGCCATCAGTGGAGACTCAGGGGACTATGGCTACACCTTC
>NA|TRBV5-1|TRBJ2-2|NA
CASSLDGVPNGELFF
TGCGCCAGCAGCTTGGACGGGGTCCCAAACGGGGAGCTGTTTTTT
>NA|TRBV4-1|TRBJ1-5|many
CASSQVTGTNQPQHF
TGCGCCAGCAGCCAAGTAACAGGGACTAATCAGCCCCAGCATTTT
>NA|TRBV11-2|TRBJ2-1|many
CASSLMSINNEQFF
TGTGCCAGCAGCTTAATGTCCATAAACAATGAGCAGTTCTTC
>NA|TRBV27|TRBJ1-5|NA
CAINRVVYQPQHF
TGTGCCATCAATCGGGTGGTTTATCAGCCCCAGCATTTT
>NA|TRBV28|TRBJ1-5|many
CASSLRFQPQHF
TGTGCCAGCAGTTTACGTTTTCAGCCCCAGCATTTT
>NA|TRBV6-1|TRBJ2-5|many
CASTYRVGGETQYF
TGTGCCAGCACCTACAGGGTGGGGGGGGAGACCCAGTACTTC
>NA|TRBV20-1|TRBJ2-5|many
CSAAGPGVGETQYF
TGCAGTGCGGCCGGACCGGGGGTCGGAGAGACCCAGTACTTC
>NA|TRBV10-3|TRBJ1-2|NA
CAISPDVNYGYTF
TGTGCCATCAGTCCGGACGTAAACTATGGCTACACCTTC
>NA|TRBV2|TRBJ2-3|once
CASKVAFSTDTQYF
TGTGCCAGCAAAGTAGCGTTTAGCACAGATACGCAGTATTTT
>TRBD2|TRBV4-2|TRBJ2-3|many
CASSQDGLAASSTDTQYF
TGTGCCAGCAGCCAAGATGGGCTAGCGGCTTCTAGCACAGATACGCAGTATTTT
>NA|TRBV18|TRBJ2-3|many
CASSLRVGPSSTDTQYF
TGTGCCAGCTCACTACGGGTCGGGCCTTCTAGCACAGATACGCAGTATTTT
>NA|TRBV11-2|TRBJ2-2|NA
CASSPEGTQNTGELFF
TGTGCCAGCAGCCCTGAAGGGACCCAGAACACCGGGGAGCTGTTTTTT
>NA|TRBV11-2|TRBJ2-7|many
CASSRGTYEQYF
TGTGCCAGCAGCCGGGGAACCTACGAGCAGTACTTC
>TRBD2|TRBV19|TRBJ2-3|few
CASSKGLAGGLTDTQYF
TGTGCCAGTAGTAAGGGACTAGCGGGAGGCTTGACAGATACGCAGTATTTT
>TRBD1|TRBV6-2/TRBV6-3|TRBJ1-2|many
CASSYSMYSGTGFDGYTF
TGTGCCAGCAGTTACTCGATGTATTCGGGGACAGGGTTCGATGGCTACACCTTC
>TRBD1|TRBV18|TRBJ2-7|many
CASSLDRGRGEQYF
TGTGCCAGCTCACTCGACAGGGGGCGCGGCGAGCAGTACTTC
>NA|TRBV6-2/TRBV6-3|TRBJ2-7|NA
CASSLQSYEQYF
TGTGCCAGCAGTTTGCAATCCTACGAGCAGTACTTC
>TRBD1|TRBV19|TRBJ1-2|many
CASSEIGWTGGYTF
TGTGCCAGTAGTGAGATAGGGTGGACAGGAGGCTACACCTTC
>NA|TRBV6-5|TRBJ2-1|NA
CASSYTAGTSTYNEQFF
TGTGCCAGCAGTTACACAGCCGGGACTTCAACCTACAATGAGCAGTTCTTC
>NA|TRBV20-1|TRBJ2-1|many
CSAFRDPNNEQFF
TGCAGTGCTTTCCGGGACCCAAACAATGAGCAGTTCTTC
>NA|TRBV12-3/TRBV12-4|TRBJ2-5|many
CASSLDYLNQETQYF
TGTGCCAGCAGTCTGGACTACCTTAACCAAGAGACCCAGTACTTC
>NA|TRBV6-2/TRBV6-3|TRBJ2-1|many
CASSYGGANEQFF
TGTGCCAGCAGTTACGGCGGGGCCAATGAGCAGTTCTTC
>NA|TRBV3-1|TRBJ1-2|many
CASSYEHRRDYGYTF
TGTGCCAGCAGCTACGAACATCGACGGGACTATGGCTACACCTTC
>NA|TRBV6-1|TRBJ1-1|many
CASSEAPLNTEAFF
TGTGCCAGCAGTGAAGCGCCCCTGAACACTGAAGCTTTCTTT
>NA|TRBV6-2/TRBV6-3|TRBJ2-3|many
CASSEWGSTQYF
TGTGCCAGCAGTGAATGGGGGTCTACGCAGTATTTT
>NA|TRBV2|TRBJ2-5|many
CASSEQGWETQYF
TGTGCCAGCAGTGAGCAGGGGTGGGAGACCCAGTACTTC
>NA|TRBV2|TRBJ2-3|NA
CASSEWSRTSTDTQYF
TGTGCCAGCAGTGAGTGGAGCAGAACTAGCACAGATACGCAGTATTTT
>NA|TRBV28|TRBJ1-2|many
CASSFPGGYGYTF
TGTGCCAGCAGTTTCCCCGGGGGTTATGGCTACACCTTC
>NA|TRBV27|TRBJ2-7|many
CASRGVSSYEQYF
TGTGCCAGCAGGGGGGTCAGCTCCTACGAGCAGTACTTC
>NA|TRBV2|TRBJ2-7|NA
CASSQGDFTRYEQYF
TGTGCCAGCAGCCAAGGGGATTTTACGCGCTACGAGCAGTACTTC
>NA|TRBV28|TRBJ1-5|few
CASRGANVNQPRHF
TGTGCCAGCAGGGGGGCGAACGTCAATCAGCCCCGGCATTTT
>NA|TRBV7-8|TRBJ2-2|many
CASRRPGLLTGELFF
TGTGCCAGCAGACGCCCGGGACTCCTCACCGGGGAGCTGTTTTTT
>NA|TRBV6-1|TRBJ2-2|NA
CASSDFHTGELFF
TGTGCCAGCAGTGATTTTCACACCGGGGAGCTGTTTTTT
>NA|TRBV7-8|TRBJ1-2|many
CASSLEPNYGYTF
TGTGCCAGCAGCTTAGAACCTAACTATGGCTACACCTTC
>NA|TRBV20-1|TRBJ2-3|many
CSARDTRWDTQYF
TGCAGTGCTAGAGACACACGTTGGGATACGCAGTATTTT
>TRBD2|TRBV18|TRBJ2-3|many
CASSPPRGGTDTQYF
TGTGCCAGCTCACCACCACGGGGGGGGACAGATACGCAGTATTTT
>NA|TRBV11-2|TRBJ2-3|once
CASSPDPFGGTDTQYF
TGTGCCAGCAGCCCGGACCCCTTCGGGGGCACAGATACGCAGTATTTT
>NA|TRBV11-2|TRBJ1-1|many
CASSPITEAFF
TGTGCCAGCAGCCCTATCACTGAAGCTTTCTTT
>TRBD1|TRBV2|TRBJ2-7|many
CASSEYETGGKNF
TGTGCCAGCAGTGAATATGAGACAGGGGGCAAAAACTTC
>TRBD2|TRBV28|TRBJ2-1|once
CASSYPGTSGSGAYNEQFF
TGTGCCAGCAGTTACCCAGGGACTAGCGGGAGTGGGGCCTACAATGAGCAGTTCTTC